What follows is one T cell receptor (beta chain) and its context. CDR1 is KGHSH, CDR2 LQKENI, per germline. This CDR3 is 14 amino acids long. V was cut by 6 bases and J by 2 bases, with 13 bases left in between. Original data processing: Reference gene primers were amplified, and this amplification served to estimate nucleated cell counts. Only in-frame clones appear in the TCRdb table, and some are missing; sequencing was by immunoSEQ multiplex PCR. V and J calls and clone size come straight from that table; D and trimming were deduced from the DNA. Of 330,000 or so clones in the sample, over 85% are singletons; the top ten hold 3% to 4%. The entry originates in a study of blood T cell repertoires in COVID-19. For the study at large: The samples span acute and convalescent COVID-19 from the United States, Italy and Spain. The analysed material was cDNA or gDNA that came from T cells, B-cell-depleted T cells, or PBMCs.

Enrolment of Seattle patients took place during active infection, and they were followed longitudinally. The genes are TRBV18 and TRBJ1-1, with D perhaps TRBD1 (6 bases). Sequenced input: peripheral blood. The source is a woman aged 55-70 years with COVID-19, enrolled during active disease. Written as DNA, the CDR3 is TGTGCCAGCTCCCGGGGGGCGATCAACACTGAAGCTTTCTTT. This codes for CASSRGAINTEAFF.